One T cell receptor beta chain is described in this entry. Germline values: CDR1 SEHNR, CDR2 FQNEAQ (reference sequence). This CDR3 has 12 amino acids. V was trimmed by 4 bases and J by 5 bases, leaving 6 bases between them. The data were produced by immunoSEQ multiplex PCR, yet TCRdb's version contains in-frame clones alone and is incomplete. The sample has about 70,000 clones; around 97% are singletons. These data originate in a study of technical replicates of blood from four donors. Material for sequencing was T cells isolated from PBMCs. The chain employs TRBV7-9 and TRBJ1-5; D is possibly TRBD1 (6 bases). The receptor was isolated from a human donor in good health. The CDR3: CASSSGDQPQHF. DNA of the CDR3: TGTGCCAGCAGCTCAGGGGATCAGCCCCAGCATTTT.